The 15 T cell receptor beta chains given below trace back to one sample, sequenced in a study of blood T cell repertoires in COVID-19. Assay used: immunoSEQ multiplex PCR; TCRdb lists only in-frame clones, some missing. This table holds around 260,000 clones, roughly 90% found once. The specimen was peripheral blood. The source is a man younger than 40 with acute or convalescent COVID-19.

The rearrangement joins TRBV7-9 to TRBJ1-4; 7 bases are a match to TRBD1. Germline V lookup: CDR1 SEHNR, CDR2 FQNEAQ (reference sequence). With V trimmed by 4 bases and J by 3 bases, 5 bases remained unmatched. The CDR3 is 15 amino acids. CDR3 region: CASSSRGQPNEKLFF. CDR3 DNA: TGTGCCAGCAGCTCGAGGGGACAGCCTAATGAAAAACTGTTTTTT.

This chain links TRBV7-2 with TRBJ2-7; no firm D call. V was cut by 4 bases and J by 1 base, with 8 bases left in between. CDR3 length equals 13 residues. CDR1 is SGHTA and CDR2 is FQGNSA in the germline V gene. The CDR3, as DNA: TGTGCCAGCAGCTACCTAGTTTCCTACGAGCAGTACTTC. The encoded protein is CASSYLVSYEQYF.

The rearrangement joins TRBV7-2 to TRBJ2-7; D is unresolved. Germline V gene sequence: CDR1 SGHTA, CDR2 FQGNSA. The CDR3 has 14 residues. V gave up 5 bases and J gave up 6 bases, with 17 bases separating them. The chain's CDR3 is CASSERLRSGEQYF. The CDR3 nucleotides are TGTGCCAGCAGCGAACGACTGAGGTCGGGCGAGCAGTACTTC.

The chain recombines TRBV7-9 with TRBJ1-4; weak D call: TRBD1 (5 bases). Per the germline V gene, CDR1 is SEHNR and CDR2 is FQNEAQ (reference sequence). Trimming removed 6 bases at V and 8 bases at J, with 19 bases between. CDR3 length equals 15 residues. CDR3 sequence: CASSSERQEGEKLFF. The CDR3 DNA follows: TGTGCCAGCAGTTCCGAGAGGCAGGAGGGGGAAAAACTGTTTTTT.

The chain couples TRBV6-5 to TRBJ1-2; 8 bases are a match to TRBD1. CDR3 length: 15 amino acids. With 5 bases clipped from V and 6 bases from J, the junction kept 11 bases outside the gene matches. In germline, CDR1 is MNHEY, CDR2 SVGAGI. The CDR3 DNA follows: TGTGCCAGCAGTATTCAAGGACAGGGCACGGATGGCTACACCTTC. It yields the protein CASSIQGQGTDGYTF.

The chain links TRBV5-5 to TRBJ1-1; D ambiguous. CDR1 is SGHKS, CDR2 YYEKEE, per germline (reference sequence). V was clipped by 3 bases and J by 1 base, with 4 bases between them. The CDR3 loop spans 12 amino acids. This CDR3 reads CASSSGNTEAFF. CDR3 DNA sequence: TGTGCCAGCAGCTCCGGGAACACTGAAGCTTTCTTT.

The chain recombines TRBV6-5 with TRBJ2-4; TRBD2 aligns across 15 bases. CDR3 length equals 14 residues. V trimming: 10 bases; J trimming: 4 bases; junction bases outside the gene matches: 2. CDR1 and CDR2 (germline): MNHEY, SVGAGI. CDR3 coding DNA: TGTGCCACCGGGACTAGCGGGAGGAAAAACATTCAGTACTTC. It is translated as CATGTSGRKNIQYF.

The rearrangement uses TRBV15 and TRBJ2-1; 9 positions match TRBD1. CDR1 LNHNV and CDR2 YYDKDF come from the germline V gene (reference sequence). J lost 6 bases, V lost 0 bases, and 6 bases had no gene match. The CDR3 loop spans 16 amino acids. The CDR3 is CATSRDPGQGLNEQFF. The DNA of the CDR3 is TGTGCCACCAGCAGAGATCCGGGACAGGGTCTCAATGAGCAGTTCTTC.

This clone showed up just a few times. CDR3 in DNA: TGCGCCAGCAGATACCAGGGGGCGTTGGGTAATTCACCCCTCCACTTT. It is translated as CASRYQGALGNSPLHF. The chain carries TRBV5-1 and TRBJ1-6; the match to TRBD1 covers 8 bases. The CDR3 extends over 16 amino acids. The ends lost 5 bases at V and 6 bases at J; junction bases unmatched: 10. Germline CDR1 and CDR2: SGHRS and YFSETQ.

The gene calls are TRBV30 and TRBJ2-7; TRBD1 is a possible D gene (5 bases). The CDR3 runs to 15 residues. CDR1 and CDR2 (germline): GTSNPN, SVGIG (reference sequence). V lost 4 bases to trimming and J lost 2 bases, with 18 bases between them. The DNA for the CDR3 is TGTGCCTGGAAACCCCCAGGGCTGACGACCTACGAGCAGTACTTC. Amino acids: CAWKPPGLTTYEQYF.

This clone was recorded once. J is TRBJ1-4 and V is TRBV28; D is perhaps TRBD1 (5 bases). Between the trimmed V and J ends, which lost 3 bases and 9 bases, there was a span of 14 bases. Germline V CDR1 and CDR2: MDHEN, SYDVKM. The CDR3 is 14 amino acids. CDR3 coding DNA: TGTGCCAGCAGTTTTCGTAGGGGCGGGAAAAAACTGTTTTTT. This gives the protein CASSFRRGGKKLFF.

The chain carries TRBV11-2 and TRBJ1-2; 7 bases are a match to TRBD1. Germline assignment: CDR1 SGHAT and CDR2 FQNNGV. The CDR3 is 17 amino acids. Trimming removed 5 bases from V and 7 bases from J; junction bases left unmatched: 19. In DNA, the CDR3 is TGTGCCAGCAGCGCTCCTTATAGACAGGGTAGTAATGGTGGCTACACCTTC. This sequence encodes CASSAPYRQGSNGGYTF.

Here the CDR3 DNA reads TGTGCCAGCAGCAAAAAACGGGACAGCTACGAGCAGTACTTC. Translating it yields CASSKKRDSYEQYF. The chain uses TRBV7-2 and TRBJ2-7, with 7 nucleotides matching TRBD1. Germline V gene lookup returns CDR1 SGHTA and CDR2 FQGNSA. The CDR3 is 14 residues long. V trimming: 5 bases; J trimming: 3 bases; junction bases outside the gene matches: 7.

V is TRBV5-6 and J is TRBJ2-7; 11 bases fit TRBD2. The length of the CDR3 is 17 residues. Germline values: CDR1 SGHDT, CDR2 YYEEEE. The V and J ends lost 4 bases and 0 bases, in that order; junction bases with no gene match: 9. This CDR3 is CASSPLRLAGHSYEQYF. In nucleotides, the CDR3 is TGTGCCAGCAGCCCTTTACGACTAGCGGGACACTCCTACGAGCAGTACTTC.

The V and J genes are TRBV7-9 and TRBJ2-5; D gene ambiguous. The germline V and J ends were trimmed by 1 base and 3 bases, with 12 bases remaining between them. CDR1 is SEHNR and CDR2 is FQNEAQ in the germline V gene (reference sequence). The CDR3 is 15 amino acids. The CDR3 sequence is CASSLGATEKETQYF. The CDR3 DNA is TGTGCCAGCAGCTTAGGCGCGACGGAGAAAGAGACCCAGTACTTC.